The text below deals with one T cell receptor beta chain. This specimen belongs to a study of T cells of healthy individuals. V lost 2 bases, J lost 6 bases, and 12 bases lay in between. From germline, CDR1 is MDHEN and CDR2 SYDVKM. The length of the CDR3 is 14 residues. TCRdb called the 5' RACE reads again in MiXCR, with one record for every CDR3 protein. The profile shows about 100,000 distinct CDR3 sequences, approximately 15% of them singletons. The sequence was obtained from a human donor in good health. The chain has TRBV28 and TRBJ2-3, with D unresolved. CDR3 loop: CASSLTGIGDTQYF. The CDR3 DNA is TGTGCCAGCAGTTTAACGGGTATAGGGGATACGCAGTATTTT.